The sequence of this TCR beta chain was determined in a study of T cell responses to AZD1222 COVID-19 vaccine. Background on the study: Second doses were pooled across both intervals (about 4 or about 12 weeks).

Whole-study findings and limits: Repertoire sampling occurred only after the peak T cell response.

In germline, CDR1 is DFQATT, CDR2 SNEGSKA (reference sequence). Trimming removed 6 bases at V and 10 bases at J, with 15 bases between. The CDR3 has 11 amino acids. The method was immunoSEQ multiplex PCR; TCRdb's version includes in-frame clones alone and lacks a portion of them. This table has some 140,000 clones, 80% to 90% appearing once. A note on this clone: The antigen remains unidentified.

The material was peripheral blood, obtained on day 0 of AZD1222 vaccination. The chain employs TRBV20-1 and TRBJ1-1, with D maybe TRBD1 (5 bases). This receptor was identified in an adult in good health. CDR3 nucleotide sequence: TGCAGTGCCCGGGACCTCCTTCCAGCTTTCTTT. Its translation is CSARDLLPAFF.